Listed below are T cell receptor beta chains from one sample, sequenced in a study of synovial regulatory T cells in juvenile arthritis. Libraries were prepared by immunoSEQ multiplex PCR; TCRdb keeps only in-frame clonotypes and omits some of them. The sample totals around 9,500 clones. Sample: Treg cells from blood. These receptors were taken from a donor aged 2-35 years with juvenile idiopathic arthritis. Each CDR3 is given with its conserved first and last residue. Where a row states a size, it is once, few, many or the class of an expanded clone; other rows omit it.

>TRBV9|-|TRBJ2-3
CASSVGTSPDTQYF
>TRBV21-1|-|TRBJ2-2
CASSKGKPIGLDRRKRTNTGELFF
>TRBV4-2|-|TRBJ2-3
CASSQVAQLTDTQYF
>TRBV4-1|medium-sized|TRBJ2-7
CASSQEGQGAYEQYF
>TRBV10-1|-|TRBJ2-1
CASSPDRMGGQFF
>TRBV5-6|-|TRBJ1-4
CASSIGTGLNEKLFF
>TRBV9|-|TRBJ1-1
CASSDPGGEIEAFF
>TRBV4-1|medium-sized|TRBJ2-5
CASSHERGTQYF
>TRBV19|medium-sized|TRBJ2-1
CASSLSYWTGVGGEQFF
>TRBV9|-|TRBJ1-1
CASSEVNAEAFF
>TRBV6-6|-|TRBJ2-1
CASSSKGQLVLEQFF
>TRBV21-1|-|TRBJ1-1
CASSLKDNRGPSEAFF
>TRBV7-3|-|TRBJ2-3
CASSLMARTDTQYF
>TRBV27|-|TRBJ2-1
CASSFLGQVSYNEQFF
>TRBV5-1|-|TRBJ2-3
CASSFFGAGGRGDTQYF
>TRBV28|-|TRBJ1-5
CASSFKRGTGSSNQPQHF
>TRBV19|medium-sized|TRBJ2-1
CASSYSLGLGANNEQFF
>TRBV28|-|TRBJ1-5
CASSLFRGQGPSSSNQPQHF
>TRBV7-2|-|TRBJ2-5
CASSRNQETQYF
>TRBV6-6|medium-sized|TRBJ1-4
CASSYSTGQKLFF
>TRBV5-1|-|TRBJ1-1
CASSPPGGSSYTEAFF
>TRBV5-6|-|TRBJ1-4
CASSLRNNEKLFF
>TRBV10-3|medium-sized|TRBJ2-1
CAISEWLAGVRGQFF
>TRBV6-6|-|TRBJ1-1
CASSRQGGTEAFF
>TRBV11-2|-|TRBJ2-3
CASSLAGVGRGQYF
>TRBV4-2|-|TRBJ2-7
CASSLGLAGYEQYF
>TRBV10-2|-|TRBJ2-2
CASSSGSNTGELFF
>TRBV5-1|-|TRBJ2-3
CASSLEGLDTQYF
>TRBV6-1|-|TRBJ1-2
CASSEGPGTGYTF
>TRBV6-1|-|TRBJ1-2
CASSVTGTEGYTF
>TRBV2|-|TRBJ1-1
CASSAIYGTEAFF
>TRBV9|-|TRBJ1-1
CASSVDGRTEAFF
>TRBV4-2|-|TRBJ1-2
CASSPQTYTEGYTF
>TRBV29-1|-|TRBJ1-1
CSVEVLGQLNTEAFF
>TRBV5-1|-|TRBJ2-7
CASSFTGDPYEQYF
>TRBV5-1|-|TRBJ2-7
CASRLIPGTHSYEQYF
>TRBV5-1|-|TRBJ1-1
CASSPAGGYTEAFF
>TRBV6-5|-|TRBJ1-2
CASSYSGEGFGYTF
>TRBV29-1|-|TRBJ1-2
CSVRGGDYGYTF
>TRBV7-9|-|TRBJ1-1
CASSPTVNTEAFF
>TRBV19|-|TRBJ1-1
CASSKYLDSRDTEAFF
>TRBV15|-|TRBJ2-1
CATSRDSGSSQFF
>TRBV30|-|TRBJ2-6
CAFEGQAGSGANVLTF
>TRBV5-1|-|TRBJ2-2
CASSFGQGITGELFF
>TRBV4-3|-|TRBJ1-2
CASSQEGTEYGYTF
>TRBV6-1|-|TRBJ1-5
CASSDLGDGSQPQHF
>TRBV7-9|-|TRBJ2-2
CASSLRTNTGELFF
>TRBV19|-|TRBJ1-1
CASSSPRVGMNTEAFF